Listed here is a single T cell receptor (beta chain). This CDR3 is built from 15 residues. The germline gives CDR1 MNHEY, CDR2 SVGAGI. Germline trimming cut 6 bases from V and 6 bases from J; bases unmatched to any gene: 8. This specimen comes from a study of cytomegalovirus exposure and HLA in healthy donors. Study background: For the roughly 400 genotyped donors, more than 65% fell within the Caucasian-associated ancestry cluster.

The PCR was carried out with 60 Vbeta primers and 13 Jbeta primers. In the authors' workflow: The count from a later analysis was 79 million or so unique TCR beta chains, roughly 11 million of them shared. TCRdb's table, derived via immunoSEQ multiplex PCR, lists solely in-frame clones and lacks some. The D gene and trimming were derived from the DNA, and the V and J assignments and clone size from that table. Among roughly 240,000 clones, about 88% were seen once, and the ten largest hold approximately 0.24%. This sequence originates from a girl under 10 years old in good health and CMV-seronegative. The chain has TRBV6-5 and TRBJ1-5, with TRBD1 matching over 10 bases. Specimen: PBMCs. The CDR3 DNA reads TGTGCCAGCAGGGAGGACAGGGGGGACGCTCAGCCCCAGCATTTT. This translates into CASREDRGDAQPQHF.